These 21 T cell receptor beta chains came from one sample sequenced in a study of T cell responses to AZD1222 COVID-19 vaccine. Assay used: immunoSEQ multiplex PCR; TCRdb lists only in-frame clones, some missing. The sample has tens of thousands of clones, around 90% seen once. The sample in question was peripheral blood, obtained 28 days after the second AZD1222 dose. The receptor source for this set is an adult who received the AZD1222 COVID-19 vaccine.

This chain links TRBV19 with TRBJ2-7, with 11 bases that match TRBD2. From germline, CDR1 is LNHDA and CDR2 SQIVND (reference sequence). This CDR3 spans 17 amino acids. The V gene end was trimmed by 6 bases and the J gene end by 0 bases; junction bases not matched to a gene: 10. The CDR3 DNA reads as TGTGCCAGTAGCCGGACTAGCGGGTGGGGGGACTCCTACGAGCAGTACTTC. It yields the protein CASSRTSGWGDSYEQYF.

The CDR3 sequence is CASSPGLSLPPHDGYTF. The CDR3 nucleotides are TGTGCCAGCTCACCGGGCCTTTCCCTTCCACCCCATGATGGCTACACCTTC. The rearrangement links TRBV18 to TRBJ1-2; D not resolved. Germline CDR1 is KGHSH and CDR2 is LQKENI. This CDR3 region has 17 residues. V lost 3 bases and J lost 6, with 23 bases in between.

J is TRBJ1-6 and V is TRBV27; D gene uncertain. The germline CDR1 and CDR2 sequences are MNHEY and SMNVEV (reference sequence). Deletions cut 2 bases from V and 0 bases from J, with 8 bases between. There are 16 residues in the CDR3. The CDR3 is CASSLQQSSYNSPLHF. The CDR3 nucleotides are TGTGCCAGCAGTTTACAACAGAGCTCCTATAATTCACCCCTCCACTTT.

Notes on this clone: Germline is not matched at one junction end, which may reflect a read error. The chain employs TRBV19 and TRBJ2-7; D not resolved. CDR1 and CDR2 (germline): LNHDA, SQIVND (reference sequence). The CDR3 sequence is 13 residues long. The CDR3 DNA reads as TGTGCCAGTAGTATAGAACGGTCGAAACAGCGCCACTTC. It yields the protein CASSIERSKQRHF.

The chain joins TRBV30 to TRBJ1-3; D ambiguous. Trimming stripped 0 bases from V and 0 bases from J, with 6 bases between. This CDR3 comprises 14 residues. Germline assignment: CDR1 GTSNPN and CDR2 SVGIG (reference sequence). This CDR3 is CAWSVNLSGNTIYF. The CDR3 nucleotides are TGTGCCTGGAGTGTAAATCTCTCTGGAAACACCATATATTTT. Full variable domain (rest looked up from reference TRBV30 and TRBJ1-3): SQTIHQWPATLVQPVGSPLSLECTVEGTSNPNLYWYRQAAGRGLQLLFYSVGIGQISSEVPQNLSASRPQDRQFILSSKKLLLSDSGFYLCAWSVNLSGNTIYFGEGSWLTVV.

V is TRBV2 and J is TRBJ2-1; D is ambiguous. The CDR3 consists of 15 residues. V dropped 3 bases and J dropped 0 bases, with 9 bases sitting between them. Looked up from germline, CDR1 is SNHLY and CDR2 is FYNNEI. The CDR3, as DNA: TGTGCCAGCAGTGATGGGCTGAACTCCTACAATGAGCAGTTCTTC. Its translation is CASSDGLNSYNEQFF.

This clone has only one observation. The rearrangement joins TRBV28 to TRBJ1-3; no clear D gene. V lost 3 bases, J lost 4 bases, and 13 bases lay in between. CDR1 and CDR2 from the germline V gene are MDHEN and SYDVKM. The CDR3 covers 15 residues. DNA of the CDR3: TGTGCCAGCAGTTTCGGAGGCAGGCTCGGAAACACCATATATTTT. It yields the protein CASSFGGRLGNTIYF. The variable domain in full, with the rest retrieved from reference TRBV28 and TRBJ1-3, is DVKVTQSSRYLVKRTGEKVFLECVQDMDHENMFWYRQDPGLGLRLIYFSYDVKMKEKGDIPEGYSVSREKKERFSLILESASTNQTSMYLCASSFGGRLGNTIYFGEGSWLTVV.

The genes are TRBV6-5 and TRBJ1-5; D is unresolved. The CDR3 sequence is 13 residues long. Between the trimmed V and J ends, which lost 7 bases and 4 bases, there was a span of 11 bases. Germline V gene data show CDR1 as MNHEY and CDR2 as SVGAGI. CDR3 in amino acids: CASKRDWNQPQHF. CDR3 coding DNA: TGTGCCAGCAAGCGGGATTGGAATCAGCCCCAGCATTTT.

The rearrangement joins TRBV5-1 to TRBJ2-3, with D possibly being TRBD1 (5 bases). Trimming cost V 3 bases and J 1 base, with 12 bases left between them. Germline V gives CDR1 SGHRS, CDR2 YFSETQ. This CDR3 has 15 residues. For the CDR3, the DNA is TGCGCCAGCAGCTCCACCGTGGGGCGCACAGATACGCAGTATTTT. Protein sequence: CASSSTVGRTDTQYF.

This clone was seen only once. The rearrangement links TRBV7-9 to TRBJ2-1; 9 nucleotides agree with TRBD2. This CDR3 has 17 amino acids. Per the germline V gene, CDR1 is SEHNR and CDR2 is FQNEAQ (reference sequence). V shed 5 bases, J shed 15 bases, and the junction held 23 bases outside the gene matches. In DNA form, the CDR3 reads TGTGCCAGCAGCCCCGAGGGGGCTAGCGGGAACCCCCCAGGGGGGTTCTTC. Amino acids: CASSPEGASGNPPGGFF. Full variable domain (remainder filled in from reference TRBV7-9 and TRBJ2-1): DTGVSQNPRHKITKRGQNVTFRCDPISEHNRLYWYRQTLGQGPEFLTYFQNEAQLEKSRLLSDRFSAERPKGSFSTLEIQRTEQGDSAMYLCASSPEGASGNPPGGFFGPGTRLTVL.

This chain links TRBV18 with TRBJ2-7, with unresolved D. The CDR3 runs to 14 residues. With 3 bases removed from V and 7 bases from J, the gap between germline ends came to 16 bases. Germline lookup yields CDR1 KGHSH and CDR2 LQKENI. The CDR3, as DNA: TGTGCCAGCTCACCTATAGCTAGTCCGGGTGAGCAGTACTTC. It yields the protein CASSPIASPGEQYF.

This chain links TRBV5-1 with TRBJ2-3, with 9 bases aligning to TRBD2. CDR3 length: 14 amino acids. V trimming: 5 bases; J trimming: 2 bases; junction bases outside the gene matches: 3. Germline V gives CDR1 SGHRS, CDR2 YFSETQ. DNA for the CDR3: TGCGCCAGCAGGCTAGCGGGATTCACAGATACGCAGTATTTT. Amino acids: CASRLAGFTDTQYF.

CDR3 bases: TGTGCCAGTAAGACAGGGCTCATGAACACTGAAGCTTTCTTT. It yields the protein CASKTGLMNTEAFF. The chain combines TRBV19 with TRBJ1-1; 7 nucleotides agree with TRBD1. The CDR3 is 14 amino acids. Trimming took 7 bases from V and 0 from J; bases not matched to a gene: 5. Germline assignment: CDR1 LNHDA and CDR2 SQIVND (reference sequence).

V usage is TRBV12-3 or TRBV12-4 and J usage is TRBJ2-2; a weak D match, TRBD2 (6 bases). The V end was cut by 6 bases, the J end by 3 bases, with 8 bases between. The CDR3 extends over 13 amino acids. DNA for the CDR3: TGTGCCAGCAGCCGGGACTACACCGGGGAGCTGTTTTTT. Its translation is CASSRDYTGELFF.

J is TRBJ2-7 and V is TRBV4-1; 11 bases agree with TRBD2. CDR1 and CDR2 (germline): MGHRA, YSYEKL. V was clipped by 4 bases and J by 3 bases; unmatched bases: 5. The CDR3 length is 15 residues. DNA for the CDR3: TGCGCCAGCAGCCTACTAGCGGGAGAGCACTACGAGCAGTACTTC. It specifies CASSLLAGEHYEQYF.

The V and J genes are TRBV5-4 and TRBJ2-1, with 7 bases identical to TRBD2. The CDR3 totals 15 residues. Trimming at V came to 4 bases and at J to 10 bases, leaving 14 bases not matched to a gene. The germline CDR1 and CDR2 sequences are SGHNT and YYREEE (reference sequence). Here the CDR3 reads CASSPEATSNSEQFF. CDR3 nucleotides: TGTGCCAGCAGCCCCGAGGCGACTAGCAATAGCGAGCAGTTCTTC.

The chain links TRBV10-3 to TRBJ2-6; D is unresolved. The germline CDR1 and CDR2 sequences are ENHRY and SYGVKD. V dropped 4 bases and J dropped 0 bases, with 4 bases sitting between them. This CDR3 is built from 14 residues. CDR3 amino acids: CAISVTSGANVLTF. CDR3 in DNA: TGTGCCATCAGTGTGACCTCTGGGGCCAACGTCCTGACTTTC.

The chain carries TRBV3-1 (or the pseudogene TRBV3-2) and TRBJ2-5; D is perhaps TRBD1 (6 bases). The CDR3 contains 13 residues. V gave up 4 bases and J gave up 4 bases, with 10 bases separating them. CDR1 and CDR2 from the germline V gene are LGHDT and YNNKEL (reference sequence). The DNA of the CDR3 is TGTGCCAGCAGCCCAACCAGGGGAGAGACCCAGTACTTC. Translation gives CASSPTRGETQYF.

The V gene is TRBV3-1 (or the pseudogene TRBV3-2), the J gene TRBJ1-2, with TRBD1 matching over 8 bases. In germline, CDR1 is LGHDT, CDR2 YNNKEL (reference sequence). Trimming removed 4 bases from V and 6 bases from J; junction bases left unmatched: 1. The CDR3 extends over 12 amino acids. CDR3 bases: TGTGCCAGCAGCCGGGACAGGAATGGCTACACCTTC. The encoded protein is CASSRDRNGYTF.

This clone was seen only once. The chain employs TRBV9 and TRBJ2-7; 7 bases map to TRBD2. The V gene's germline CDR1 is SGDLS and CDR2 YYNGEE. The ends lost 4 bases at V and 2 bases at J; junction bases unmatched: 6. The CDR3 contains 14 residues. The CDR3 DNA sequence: TGTGCCAGCAGCATATCAGCGGGGACCTACGAGCAGTACTTC. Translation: CASSISAGTYEQYF.

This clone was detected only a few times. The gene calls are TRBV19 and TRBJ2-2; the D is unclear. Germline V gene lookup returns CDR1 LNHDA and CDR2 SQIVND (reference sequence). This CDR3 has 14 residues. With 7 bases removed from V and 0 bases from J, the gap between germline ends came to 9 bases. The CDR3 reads CASTQPPNTGELFF. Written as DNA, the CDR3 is TGTGCCAGTACCCAACCCCCGAACACCGGGGAGCTGTTTTTT.